This passage covers 7 T cell receptor beta chains from one sample sequenced in a study of blood T cell repertoires in COVID-19. Profiling relied on immunoSEQ multiplex PCR, and the TCRdb table lists in-frame clones only, not all of them. Counted here are about 130,000 clones, roughly 79% occurring once; the ten biggest clones make up 11%. The sequencing input was peripheral blood. All receptors derive from a human donor in a cohort sampled during active COVID-19.

This clone was seen just once. The genes are TRBV5-1 and TRBJ1-1, with D perhaps matching TRBD1 (5 bases). Germline CDR1 and CDR2: SGHRS and YFSETQ. The CDR3 is 13 residues long. Trimming removed 3 bases at V and 4 bases at J, with 10 bases between. CDR3 sequence reads: CASSSRVSTEAFF. The CDR3 nucleotides are TGCGCCAGCAGCTCCAGGGTGAGCACTGAAGCTTTCTTT.

CDR3 nucleotides: TGTGCCAGTAGGCTCAACGGTGAGCAGTTCTTC. It encodes CASRLNGEQFF. The chain is built from TRBV19 and TRBJ2-1; D unclear. The V end was cut by 6 bases, the J end by 9 bases, with 9 bases between. In germline, CDR1 is LNHDA, CDR2 SQIVND (reference sequence). The CDR3 covers 11 residues.

The chain recombines TRBV9 with TRBJ1-2, with no clear D. The CDR3 is 14 amino acids. Germline V lookup: CDR1 SGDLS, CDR2 YYNGEE. Trimming stripped 0 bases from V and 5 bases from J, with 11 bases between. The CDR3 protein is CASSVEVSGYGYTF. Written as DNA, the CDR3 is TGTGCCAGCAGCGTAGAGGTGTCAGGTTATGGCTACACCTTC.

The CDR3 is CASSDAAAFF. The CDR3 nucleotides are TGTGCCAGCAGTGACGCGGCTGCTTTCTTT. The chain couples TRBV2 to TRBJ1-1; D is uncertain. This CDR3 has 10 amino acids. Trimming left V 3 bases short and J 11 bases short, with 7 bases between. Germline CDR1 SNHLY, CDR2 FYNNEI.

The V call is TRBV5-1, the J call TRBJ1-4; 10 bases match TRBD1. With 5 bases clipped from V and 7 bases from J, the junction kept 5 bases outside the gene matches. CDR1 and CDR2 from the germline V gene are SGHRS and YFSETQ. This CDR3 is 14 amino acids long. For the CDR3, the DNA is TGCGCCAGCAGGCCGACAGGGGGCAGTGAAAAACTGTTTTTT. Residues: CASRPTGGSEKLFF.

The CDR3, as DNA: TGTGCCAGCAGCCAGACCACAGCGGGGCCATACTCTGGGGCCAACGTCCTGACTTTC. Translating it yields CASSQTTAGPYSGANVLTF. The chain couples TRBV4-2 to TRBJ2-6; 7 positions match TRBD2. The CDR3 has 19 residues. V dropped 3 bases and J dropped 0; count of bases not matched to a gene: 11. Germline lookup yields CDR1 LGHNA and CDR2 YNFKEQ.

This clone was observed at least ten times. The rearrangement joins TRBV28 to TRBJ2-7; D might be TRBD2 (6 bases). Germline V CDR1 and CDR2: MDHEN, SYDVKM. V dropped 4 bases and J dropped 4 bases, with 23 bases sitting between them. The CDR3 covers 17 residues. The CDR3 here is CASSSPEARRDKYEQYF. CDR3 coding DNA: TGTGCCAGCAGTTCACCCGAGGCCCGGAGGGATAAGTACGAGCAGTACTTC. Full variable domain (rest looked up from reference TRBV28 and TRBJ2-7): DVKVTQSSRYLVKRTGEKVFLECVQDMDHENMFWYRQDPGLGLRLIYFSYDVKMKEKGDIPEGYSVSREKKERFSLILESASTNQTSMYLCASSSPEARRDKYEQYFGPGTRLTVT.